Following are 20 T cell receptor beta chains from one sample sequenced in a study of OX40 agonist ivuxolimab in advanced cancers. Assay: immunoSEQ multiplex PCR; the TCRdb copy retains only in-frame clones and omits some. The sample consists of 55,000 to 80,000 clones, roughly 90% of them appearing once. Sequenced material: CD4+ or CD8+ T cells sorted from blood, taken in a trial of the OX40 agonist ivuxolimab. The receptors derive from an adult with an advanced solid tumor such as melanoma, head and neck, liver or kidney cancer.

This chain links TRBV2 with TRBJ1-4; D possibly corresponds to TRBD1 (5 bases). Trimming left V 6 bases short and J 7 bases short, with 9 bases between. From germline, CDR1 is SNHLY and CDR2 FYNNEI. The CDR3 is 12 amino acids. CDR3 in amino acids: CASSRQLEKLFF. The CDR3 nucleotides read TGTGCCAGCAGCCGACAGCTTGAAAAACTGTTTTTT. Supplemented by reference TRBV2 and TRBJ1-4, the full variable domain reads EPEVTQTPSHQVTQMGQEVILRCVPISNHLYFYWYRQILGQKVEFLVSFYNNEISEKSEIFDDQFSVERPDGSNFTLKIRSTKLEDSAMYFCASSRQLEKLFFGSGTQLSVL.

The CDR3 is CASSTGPNSYEQYF. CDR3 sequence (DNA): TGTGCCAGCAGCACCGGTCCTAATTCCTACGAGCAGTACTTC. The genes are TRBV7-2 and TRBJ2-7; D uncertain. Germline V CDR1 and CDR2: SGHTA, FQGNSA. V was trimmed by 5 bases and J by 1 base, leaving 12 bases between them. This CDR3 region has 14 residues.

The J gene is TRBJ2-3, the V gene TRBV5-1; 7 bases match TRBD2. Germline assignment: CDR1 SGHRS and CDR2 YFSETQ. Losses at the gene ends were 0 bases for V and 4 bases for J; bases not matched to a gene: 5. The CDR3 consists of 15 residues. CDR3 loop: CASSLDGTIADTQYF. CDR3 in DNA: TGCGCCAGCAGCTTGGACGGGACTATCGCAGATACGCAGTATTTT.

The chain links TRBV5-6 to TRBJ2-1; no definite D call. The CDR3 is 14 amino acids. V lost 0 bases, J lost 9 bases, and 13 bases lay in between. The V gene's germline CDR1 is SGHDT and CDR2 YYEEEE. The CDR3 region has the DNA TGTGCCAGCAGCTTGGTGTGGCAGTCCCGTGAGCAGTTCTTC. Its protein product is CASSLVWQSREQFF.

V is TRBV7-8 and J is TRBJ1-4, with D perhaps TRBD1 (5 bases). CDR3 length: 15 residues. Trimming removed 1 base at V and 5 bases at J, with 11 bases between. Germline loops: CDR1 SGHVS, CDR2 FQNEAQ. Here the CDR3 DNA reads TGTGCCAGCAGCTTAGGTTGGGGCCTAAATGAAAAACTGTTTTTT. This encodes CASSLGWGLNEKLFF. Full variable domain (outside the CDR3, taken from reference TRBV7-8 and TRBJ1-4): GAGVSQSPRYKVAKRGQDVALRCDPISGHVSLFWYQQALGQGPEFLTYFQNEAQLDKSGLPSDRFFAERPEGSVSTLKIQRTQQEDSAVYLCASSLGWGLNEKLFFGSGTQLSVL.

The gene calls are TRBV7-8 and TRBJ2-7; unclear D gene. Germline values: CDR1 SGHVS, CDR2 FQNEAQ. The CDR3 consists of 13 residues. V lost 1 base, J lost 2 bases, and 6 bases lay in between. The CDR3 bases are TGTGCCAGCAGCTTAGGTGGGCCCTACGAGCAGTACTTC. As protein: CASSLGGPYEQYF.

The chain recombines TRBV5-6 with TRBJ1-6; D is unclear. Germline V gene sequence: CDR1 SGHDT, CDR2 YYEEEE. The CDR3 is 16 amino acids. Trimming took 4 bases from V and 2 from J, leaving 13 bases between them. The CDR3 DNA sequence: TGTGCCAGCAGCCGACGACTGGTTCCCTATAATTCACCCCTCCACTTT. Translation gives CASSRRLVPYNSPLHF.

The V and J genes are TRBV25-1 and TRBJ2-7; D may be TRBD1 (5 bases). The V gene lost 6 bases and the J gene lost 5 bases, with 8 bases spanning the gap. Germline V gene sequence: CDR1 MGHDK, CDR2 SYGVNS. This CDR3 has 11 amino acids. As DNA, the CDR3 is TGTGCCAGCAGCAGGGTACACGAGCAGTACTTC. Translated, it gives CASSRVHEQYF.

The genes are TRBV18 and TRBJ2-5, with TRBD2 matching 11 bases. J gave up 2 bases and V 3 bases, and 5 bases lay outside the gene matches. Germline V lookup: CDR1 KGHSH, CDR2 LQKENI. The CDR3 runs to 16 residues. CDR3 DNA sequence: TGTGCCAGCTCACCCAATCGACTAGCGGGGCAAGAGACCCAGTACTTC. Translation: CASSPNRLAGQETQYF.

The chain has TRBV5-5 and TRBJ1-4; 7 bases are shared with TRBD1. This CDR3 spans 13 amino acids. V shed 4 bases and J 8 bases; nucleotides not matched to a gene: 5. Germline CDR1 reads SGHKS; CDR2 reads YYEKEE (reference sequence). The CDR3 protein is CASSQGVSEKLFF. CDR3 coding DNA: TGTGCCAGCAGCCAGGGGGTTTCGGAAAAACTGTTTTTT.

This sequence joins TRBV7-2 and TRBJ2-3, with 14 positions matching TRBD2. CDR1 is SGHTA and CDR2 is FQGNSA in the germline V gene. The CDR3 is made up of 18 amino acids. Trimming removed 5 bases from V and 4 bases from J; junction bases left unmatched: 11. This CDR3 reads CASSRGTSGSNVADTQYF. Here the CDR3 DNA reads TGTGCCAGCAGCCGAGGGACTAGCGGGAGTAACGTCGCAGATACGCAGTATTTT.

This clone was detected a few times. This chain links TRBV2 with TRBJ2-7, with 7 bases aligning to TRBD2. Germline trimming cut 7 bases from V and 6 bases from J; bases unmatched to any gene: 9. The V gene's germline CDR1 is SNHLY and CDR2 FYNNEI. This CDR3 is 13 amino acids long. CDR3 loop: CASMFAGVTEQYF. The DNA for the CDR3 is TGTGCCAGCATGTTTGCGGGAGTTACCGAGCAGTACTTC. Using reference TRBV2 and TRBJ2-7 for the parts outside the CDR3, the full variable domain is EPEVTQTPSHQVTQMGQEVILRCVPISNHLYFYWYRQILGQKVEFLVSFYNNEISEKSEIFDDQFSVERPDGSNFTLKIRSTKLEDSAMYFCASMFAGVTEQYFGPGTRLTVT.

The chain joins TRBV18 to TRBJ1-3, with 8 bases identical to TRBD1. The CDR3 loop spans 17 amino acids. V lost 1 base to trimming and J lost 1 base; unmatched junction nucleotides: 6. The germline gives CDR1 KGHSH, CDR2 LQKENI. CDR3 nucleotide sequence: TGTGCCAGCTCACCACAAGATCAGGGGGCGTCTGGAAACACCATATATTTT. Translation: CASSPQDQGASGNTIYF.

The chain has TRBV5-5 and TRBJ1-1; maybe TRBD1 (6 bases). With 3 bases removed from V and 8 bases from J, the gap between germline ends came to 11 bases. The CDR3 contains 12 residues. Germline V gene lookup returns CDR1 SGHKS and CDR2 YYEKEE (reference sequence). In DNA, the CDR3 is TGTGCCAGCAGCTACGGACAGAGGGAAGCTTTCTTT. It codes for CASSYGQREAFF.

The chain links TRBV27 to TRBJ2-3; D might be TRBD1 (7 bases). This CDR3 has 13 amino acids. CDR1 is MNHEY, CDR2 SMNVEV, per germline (reference sequence). V lost 6 bases and J 7 bases, leaving 14 bases between the germline ends. CDR3 region: CASRGGDRYTQYF. The CDR3 region has the DNA TGTGCCAGCAGGGGCGGGGACAGATATACGCAGTATTTT.

This clone was counted once. The identical CDR3 is also encoded by other nucleotide sequences in the sample. The rearrangement joins TRBV6-6 to TRBJ1-2; no reliable D call. Per the germline V gene, CDR1 is MNHNY and CDR2 is SVGAGI (reference sequence). The CDR3 has 16 amino acids. V was trimmed by 4 bases and J by 5 bases, leaving 20 bases between them. CDR3 loop: CASSFPDGGLNYGYTF. CDR3 DNA sequence: TGTGCCAGCAGTTTCCCGGACGGAGGGCTTAATTATGGCTACACCTTC.

J is TRBJ1-5 and V is TRBV7-9; no firm D call. V was shortened by 4 bases and J by 0 bases, with 7 bases between the two germline ends. This CDR3 contains 14 residues. CDR1 is SEHNR, CDR2 FQNEAQ, per germline (reference sequence). CDR3 amino acids: CASSSGFSNQPQHF. The CDR3, as DNA: TGTGCCAGCAGCTCGGGATTTAGCAATCAGCCCCAGCATTTT.

V gene TRBV6-5 combines with J gene TRBJ1-5; D may be TRBD1 (6 bases). CDR1 is MNHEY and CDR2 is SVGAGI in the germline V gene. The CDR3 loop spans 15 amino acids. Trimming took 5 bases from V and 2 from J, leaving 13 bases between them. In nucleotides, the CDR3 is TGTGCCAGCAGTACCGGGACATGGGGCAATCAGCCCCAGCATTTT. It encodes CASSTGTWGNQPQHF.

The DNA of the CDR3 is TGTGCCAGCAGCAATGGGAGTAAACAAGAGACCCAGTACTTC. It encodes CASSNGSKQETQYF. The rearrangement joins TRBV21-1 to TRBJ2-5; TRBD2 is the table's D call and was not checked against the DNA. TRBV21-1 is noted as a pseudogene. This CDR3 contains 14 residues.

With regard to this clone: Its ends do not fully match the called genes, so a read error is possible. The rearrangement links TRBV5-1 to TRBJ2-7; D may be TRBD1 or TRBD2 (5 bases each). CDR1 is SGHRS, CDR2 YFSETQ, per germline. CDR3 size: 12 residues. This CDR3 is CASSPLTGTQSF. The CDR3 DNA reads TGCGCCAGCAGCCCGTTAACCGGGACCCAGTCCTTC.